These 11 T cell receptor beta chains came from one sample sequenced in a study of blood T cell repertoires in COVID-19. Assay used: immunoSEQ multiplex PCR; TCRdb lists only in-frame clones, some missing. The sample consists of approximately 270,000 clones, approximately 85% of them appearing once. Sequenced sample: PBMCs or T cells enriched from blood (not recorded which). The receptors derive from a woman in her fifties or sixties who had recovered from COVID-19.

The V call is TRBV6-5, the J call TRBJ2-7; 7 bases map to TRBD1. CDR1 is MNHEY, CDR2 SVGAGI, per germline. The CDR3 runs to 14 residues. The V and J ends lost 6 bases and 9 bases, in that order; junction bases with no gene match: 14. The CDR3 loop reads CASRPSDRAMGQYF. In DNA form, the CDR3 reads TGTGCCAGCAGACCCTCCGACAGGGCGATGGGGCAGTACTTC.

The rearrangement joins TRBV2 to TRBJ2-2; D may be TRBD2 (5 bases). The germline V and J ends were trimmed by 6 bases and 6 bases, with 17 bases remaining between them. The CDR3 consists of 15 residues. Germline V gene sequence: CDR1 SNHLY, CDR2 FYNNEI. The chain's CDR3 is CASRYTGLYSGELFF. The CDR3 bases are TGTGCCAGCAGATATACGGGATTGTATTCCGGGGAGCTGTTTTTT.

The V gene is TRBV20-1, the J gene TRBJ2-7; 11 nucleotides line up with TRBD2. The trim removed 3 bases at V and 2 bases at J, leaving 12 bases unmatched. The CDR3 contains 17 residues. Germline V CDR1 and CDR2: DFQATT, SNEGSKA (reference sequence). Here the CDR3 DNA reads TGCAGTGCTAGTGGGACTAGCGGTATTTCCGGAGCCTACGAGCAGTACTTC. Amino acid sequence: CSASGTSGISGAYEQYF.

The rearrangement uses TRBV7-9 and TRBJ2-7, with TRBD2 as a possible D gene (5 bases). V lost 2 bases to trimming and J lost 5 bases, with 13 bases between them. In germline, CDR1 is SEHNR, CDR2 FQNEAQ (reference sequence). This CDR3 has 14 amino acids. The CDR3 sequence is CASSLFAEGNEQYF. The CDR3 coding sequence is TGTGCCAGCAGCTTATTCGCAGAGGGCAACGAGCAGTACTTC.

This clone was detected a few times. The genes are TRBV5-1 and TRBJ1-4; D is perhaps TRBD1 (6 bases). CDR1 and CDR2 from the germline V gene are SGHRS and YFSETQ. This CDR3 comprises 14 residues. Trimming removed 6 bases at V and 4 bases at J, with 13 bases between. CDR3 amino acids: CASTTGRDNEKLFF. As DNA, the CDR3 is TGCGCCAGCACCACAGGGAGGGATAATGAAAAACTGTTTTTT.

V and J are TRBV2 and TRBJ2-5; 10 positions match TRBD2. The V gene's germline CDR1 is SNHLY and CDR2 FYNNEI. V dropped 5 bases and J dropped 1; count of bases not matched to a gene: 7. CDR3 length equals 16 residues. CDR3 sequence: CASSSSGRDIQETQYF. In DNA, the CDR3 is TGTGCCAGCAGTTCTAGCGGGAGAGACATCCAAGAGACCCAGTACTTC.

V gene TRBV4-1 combines with J gene TRBJ2-7, with unresolved D. The CDR3 runs to 14 residues. V was trimmed by 5 bases and J by 0 bases, leaving 11 bases between them. Germline V CDR1 and CDR2: MGHRA, YSYEKL. The CDR3 sequence is CASSFRGDSYEQYF. The DNA of the CDR3 is TGCGCCAGCAGCTTCCGAGGAGACTCCTACGAGCAGTACTTC.

The CDR3 is CARSLKGSNTEAFF. The CDR3 region has the DNA TGTGCCAGAAGCTTAAAGGGGTCGAACACTGAAGCTTTCTTT. The chain employs TRBV7-5 and TRBJ1-1; the table's D call TRBD1 went unverified against the DNA. TRBV7-5 is a pseudogene locus. This CDR3 region has 14 residues.

This clone was found a few times. The V call is TRBV5-5, the J call TRBJ2-7; possibly TRBD2 for D (6 bases). Per germline, CDR1 SGHKS and CDR2 YYEKEE (reference sequence). V was cut by 1 base and J by 2 bases, with 10 bases left in between. This CDR3 region has 14 residues. The CDR3 DNA sequence: TGTGCCAGCAGCTTGCTGGGACTCCCCTACGAGCAGTACTTC. Protein sequence: CASSLLGLPYEQYF.

CDR3 amino acids: CASSLESTGETQPQHF. The CDR3, as DNA: TGTGCCAGCAGCTTAGAATCGACAGGGGAGACTCAGCCCCAGCATTTT. V is TRBV7-8 and J is TRBJ1-5; TRBD1 matches at 8 bases. V lost 1 base to trimming and J lost 6 bases; unmatched junction nucleotides: 8. Germline V gives CDR1 SGHVS, CDR2 FQNEAQ. The CDR3 runs to 16 residues.

This chain joins TRBV6-5 and TRBJ2-3; 8 bases fit TRBD2. The J segment lost 1 base and the V segment lost 6 bases, leaving 6 bases of the junction unmatched. Germline CDR1 MNHEY, CDR2 SVGAGI. CDR3 length: 15 amino acids. The CDR3, as DNA: TGTGCCAGCAGACCTGAAGCGGGAGGCACAGATACGCAGTATTTT. Its translation is CASRPEAGGTDTQYF.